The 12 T cell receptor beta chains below were found in one sample sequenced in a study of T cells in Graves' hyperthyroidism and ophthalmopathy. Amplified TCR beta CDR3 regions came from RNA transcripts. HTBI primers drove first-round RT-PCR of the TCR CDR3. A single record per CDR3 protein comes from TCRdb applying MiXCR to the multiplex PCR reads. The repertoire includes approximately 620,000 distinct CDR3 sequences, 16% of them detected once, and about 3.5% sits in the top ten. Sequencing was performed on blood. The receptors stem from a woman in her forties with Graves' ophthalmopathy.

This clonotype was seen at least ten times. The V and J genes are TRBV11-2 and TRBJ2-7; D uncertain. The CDR3 has 14 amino acids. CDR1 is SGHAT, CDR2 FQNNGV, per germline. V lost 5 bases and J lost 2, with 13 bases in between. In nucleotides, the CDR3 is TGTGCCAGCAGCCTACCGGGTGGGACCTACGAGCAGTACTTC. It codes for CASSLPGGTYEQYF.

The chain joins TRBV6-1 to TRBJ1-2; 9 bases agree with TRBD1. Germline-derived CDR1 and CDR2 are MNHNS and SASEGT. There are 15 residues in the CDR3. The V gene end was trimmed by 5 bases and the J gene end by 4 bases; junction bases not matched to a gene: 8. The CDR3 sequence is CASSPGGTGSYGYTF. In DNA, the CDR3 is TGTGCCAGCAGTCCCGGGGGGACAGGGTCCTATGGCTACACCTTC.

This clonotype was seen only a few times. The chain couples TRBV2 to TRBJ1-6; D unresolved. The V gene's germline CDR1 is SNHLY and CDR2 FYNNEI. The CDR3 totals 14 residues. With 2 bases removed from V and 7 bases from J, the gap between germline ends came to 9 bases. The CDR3 bases are TGTGCCAGCAGTGAAATGGGGTGGAATTCACCCCTCCACTTT. It yields the protein CASSEMGWNSPLHF. The full variable domain, with the rest looked up from reference TRBV2 and TRBJ1-6, is EPEVTQTPSHQVTQMGQEVILRCVPISNHLYFYWYRQILGQKVEFLVSFYNNEISEKSEIFDDQFSVERPDGSNFTLKIRSTKLEDSAMYFCASSEMGWNSPLHFGNGTRLTVT.

This chain joins TRBV30 and TRBJ1-6, with 9 bases lining up with TRBD1. Per the germline V gene, CDR1 is GTSNPN and CDR2 is SVGIG (reference sequence). Trimming cost V 4 bases and J 6 bases; bases outside gene matches: 1. This CDR3 is built from 13 residues. This CDR3 is CAWMGQGNSPLHF. Here the CDR3 DNA reads TGTGCCTGGATGGGACAGGGTAATTCACCCCTCCACTTT.

This clonotype has a count of ten or more. V usage is TRBV2 and J usage is TRBJ1-5, with TRBD1 matching 7 bases. The CDR3 consists of 13 residues. The ends lost 6 bases at V and 9 bases at J; junction bases unmatched: 8. Germline CDR1 SNHLY, CDR2 FYNNEI. CDR3 sequence: CASSRDSRGPQHF. The CDR3 DNA reads TGTGCCAGCAGCCGGGACAGCCGGGGGCCCCAGCATTTT.

This clonotype came up many times. This chain uses TRBV2 with TRBJ1-5; D is unclear. The CDR3 is made up of 12 amino acids. The V end lost 3 bases, the J end lost 4 bases, and 4 bases lay between the germline ends. Germline-derived CDR1 and CDR2 are SNHLY and FYNNEI. CDR3 sequence reads: CASSDWNQPQHF. CDR3 coding DNA: TGTGCCAGCAGTGACTGGAATCAGCCCCAGCATTTT.

This clonotype has at least ten counts. The chain has TRBV5-1 and TRBJ1-1; TRBD1 matches at 7 bases. Germline V gene data show CDR1 as SGHRS and CDR2 as YFSETQ. Trimming removed 4 bases from V and 1 base from J; junction bases left unmatched: 4. CDR3 size: 14 residues. CDR3 DNA: TGCGCCAGCAGCGCGAACAGGGGGAACACTGAAGCTTTCTTT. Translation: CASSANRGNTEAFF.

In this sample, this clonotype turned up many times. The J gene is TRBJ1-1, the V gene TRBV30; a weak D match, TRBD1 (6 bases). From germline, CDR1 is GTSNPN and CDR2 SVGIG (reference sequence). The CDR3 extends over 13 amino acids. V lost 2 bases, J lost 12 bases, and 19 bases lay in between. CDR3 in DNA: TGTGCCTGGAGTTTAACAGGTCAGGGGAATCCTTTCTTT. This codes for CAWSLTGQGNPFF.

This clonotype was counted many times. The V call is TRBV7-9, the J call TRBJ2-3, with a possible D match to TRBD2 (5 bases). This CDR3 has 16 amino acids. Trimming pared 0 bases from V and 3 bases from J, leaving 13 bases between. The germline CDR1 and CDR2 sequences are SEHNR and FQNEAQ (reference sequence). The CDR3 coding sequence is TGTGCCAGCAGCTTAGCGAAGCGGTTCGGTACAGATACGCAGTATTTT. Its protein is CASSLAKRFGTDTQYF. The full variable domain, its missing parts supplied by reference TRBV7-9 and TRBJ2-3, is DTGVSQNPRHKITKRGQNVTFRCDPISEHNRLYWYRQTLGQGPEFLTYFQNEAQLEKSRLLSDRFSAERPKGSFSTLEIQRTEQGDSAMYLCASSLAKRFGTDTQYFGPGTRLTVL.

This clonotype was detected many times. This chain joins TRBV28 and TRBJ2-5; D is uncertain. The CDR3 loop spans 11 amino acids. Deletions cut 4 bases from V and 8 bases from J, with 8 bases between. Germline CDR1 MDHEN, CDR2 SYDVKM. DNA for the CDR3: TGTGCCAGCAGTTCCCTATATACCCAGTACTTC. This translates into CASSSLYTQYF. Supplemented by reference TRBV28 and TRBJ2-5, the full variable domain reads DVKVTQSSRYLVKRTGEKVFLECVQDMDHENMFWYRQDPGLGLRLIYFSYDVKMKEKGDIPEGYSVSREKKERFSLILESASTNQTSMYLCASSSLYTQYFGPGTRLLVL.

The chain couples TRBV29-1 to TRBJ2-1, with 8 bases matching TRBD1. Unmatched junction bases numbered 5, after V lost 2 bases and J lost 8 bases. The CDR3 totals 13 residues. Germline CDR1 and CDR2: SQVTM and ANQGSEA. The CDR3 reads CSVEYRQGYEQFF. CDR3 DNA sequence: TGCAGCGTTGAATATCGACAGGGGTATGAGCAGTTCTTC.

This chain links TRBV5-6 with TRBJ1-5; no clear D. Germline V gives CDR1 SGHDT, CDR2 YYEEEE. Trimming shortened V by 1 base and J by 9 bases, and 14 bases separated the two germline ends. The CDR3 length is 14 residues. CDR3 in amino acids: CASSLWQSQAPQHF. The DNA for the CDR3 is TGTGCCAGCAGCTTGTGGCAGTCCCAGGCGCCCCAGCATTTT. The full variable domain, in which reference TRBV5-6 and TRBJ1-5 provide the parts outside the CDR3, is DAGVTQSPTHLIKTRGQQVTLRCSPKSGHDTVSWYQQALGQGPQFIFQYYEEEERQRGNFPDRFSGHQFPNYSSELNVNALLLGDSALYLCASSLWQSQAPQHFGDGTRLSIL.